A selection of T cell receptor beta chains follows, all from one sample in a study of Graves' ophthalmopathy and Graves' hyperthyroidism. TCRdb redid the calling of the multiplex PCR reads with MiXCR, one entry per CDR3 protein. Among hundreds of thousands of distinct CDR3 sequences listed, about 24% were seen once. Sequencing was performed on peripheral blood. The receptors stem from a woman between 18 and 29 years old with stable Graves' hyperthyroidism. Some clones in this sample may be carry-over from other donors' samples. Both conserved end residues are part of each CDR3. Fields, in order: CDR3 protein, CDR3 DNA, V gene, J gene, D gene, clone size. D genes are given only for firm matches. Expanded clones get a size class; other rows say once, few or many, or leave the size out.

CDR3aa: CAISDRTSNQPQHF
CDR3nt: TGTGCCATCAGTGACAGAACTAGCAATCAGCCCCAGCATTTT
v_gene: TRBV10-3
j_gene: TRBJ1-5
d_gene: -
abundance: -

CDR3aa: CASSSAGTGEETQYF
CDR3nt: TGTGCCAGCAGTTCCGCCGGGACAGGGGAAGAGACCCAGTACTTC
v_gene: TRBV6-5
j_gene: TRBJ2-5
d_gene: TRBD1
abundance: few

CDR3aa: CASSLAEGDTGELFF
CDR3nt: TGTGCCAGCAGCTTAGCGGAGGGGGACACCGGGGAGCTGTTTTTT
v_gene: TRBV28
j_gene: TRBJ2-2
d_gene: -
abundance: -

CDR3aa: CASSYSGGNTGYGYTF
CDR3nt: TGTGCCAGCAGTTACTCCGGCGGGAACACTGGCTATGGCTACACCTTC
v_gene: TRBV6-5
j_gene: TRBJ1-2
d_gene: -
abundance: many

CDR3aa: CAWSVGDDQPQHF
CDR3nt: TGTGCCTGGAGTGTTGGGGATGATCAGCCCCAGCATTTT
v_gene: TRBV30
j_gene: TRBJ1-5
d_gene: -
abundance: few

CDR3aa: CASRAGLRETQYF
CDR3nt: TGTGCCAGCAGGGCGGGGCTAAGGGAGACCCAGTACTTC
v_gene: TRBV12-3/TRBV12-4
j_gene: TRBJ2-5
d_gene: -
abundance: many

CDR3aa: CAISESVAGSNTGELFF
CDR3nt: TGTGCCATCAGTGAGTCAGTAGCGGGATCGAACACCGGGGAGCTGTTTTTT
v_gene: TRBV10-3
j_gene: TRBJ2-2
d_gene: TRBD2
abundance: -

CDR3aa: CASSLALGRRGAFF
CDR3nt: TGTGCCAGCAGCTTAGCGCTGGGGAGGAGGGGAGCTTTCTTT
v_gene: TRBV7-9
j_gene: TRBJ1-1
d_gene: -
abundance: -

CDR3aa: CASSSDRGHSPLHF
CDR3nt: TGTGCCAGCAGTTCGGACAGGGGGCATTCACCCCTCCACTTT
v_gene: TRBV6-5
j_gene: TRBJ1-6
d_gene: TRBD1
abundance: -

CDR3aa: CASSNTGTAYEQYF
CDR3nt: TGTGCCAGCAGTAACACCGGGACAGCCTACGAGCAGTACTTC
v_gene: TRBV12-3/TRBV12-4
j_gene: TRBJ2-7
d_gene: TRBD1
abundance: many

CDR3aa: CSARELLGANTGELFF
CDR3nt: TGCAGTGCTAGAGAGTTGTTAGGGGCGAACACCGGGGAGCTGTTTTTT
v_gene: TRBV20-1
j_gene: TRBJ2-2
d_gene: -
abundance: many

CDR3aa: CSARDRVYGYTF
CDR3nt: TGCAGTGCTAGGGACAGGGTCTATGGCTACACCTTC
v_gene: TRBV20-1
j_gene: TRBJ1-2
d_gene: TRBD1
abundance: many

CDR3aa: CASSIRLARAKNIQYF
CDR3nt: TGTGCCAGTAGTATCAGACTAGCGCGGGCCAAAAACATTCAGTACTTC
v_gene: TRBV19
j_gene: TRBJ2-4
d_gene: TRBD2
abundance: -

CDR3aa: CASSFGGPGNTIYF
CDR3nt: TGTGCCAGCAGTTTCGGAGGTCCCGGAAACACCATATATTTT
v_gene: TRBV12-3/TRBV12-4
j_gene: TRBJ1-3
d_gene: -
abundance: few

CDR3aa: CASSYSLLRGTREQYF
CDR3nt: TGTGCCAGCAGTTACAGTCTCCTTCGGGGAACCCGCGAGCAGTACTTC
v_gene: TRBV6-2/TRBV6-3
j_gene: TRBJ2-7
d_gene: -
abundance: -

CDR3aa: CATLSGTGPGNTIYF
CDR3nt: TGTGCCACTTTGTCCGGGACAGGGCCTGGAAACACCATATATTTT
v_gene: TRBV2
j_gene: TRBJ1-3
d_gene: TRBD1
abundance: -

CDR3aa: CASNSGTGGREQYF
CDR3nt: TGTGCCAGCAACAGCGGGACAGGGGGCCGTGAGCAGTACTTC
v_gene: TRBV28
j_gene: TRBJ2-7
d_gene: TRBD1
abundance: many

CDR3aa: CASSPPGAGKETQYF
CDR3nt: TGTGCCAGCAGCCCCCCGGGGGCCGGTAAAGAGACCCAGTACTTC
v_gene: TRBV6-1
j_gene: TRBJ2-5
d_gene: -
abundance: -

CDR3aa: CASSPAQRERSGELFF
CDR3nt: TGTGCCAGCAGCCCCGCCCAGCGGGAGAGGTCCGGGGAGCTGTTTTTT
v_gene: TRBV11-2
j_gene: TRBJ2-2
d_gene: TRBD2
abundance: -

CDR3aa: CASSEEIGTQETQYF
CDR3nt: TGTGCCAGCAGTGAGGAGATCGGCACCCAAGAGACCCAGTACTTC
v_gene: TRBV2
j_gene: TRBJ2-5
d_gene: -
abundance: -

CDR3aa: CASSLRHDYEQYF
CDR3nt: TGTGCCAGCAGTTTAAGGCACGACTACGAGCAGTACTTC
v_gene: TRBV5-5
j_gene: TRBJ2-7
d_gene: -
abundance: many

CDR3aa: CASSPQRVINEKLFF
CDR3nt: TGTGCCAGCAGCCCCCAAAGGGTGATTAATGAAAAACTGTTTTTT
v_gene: TRBV7-8
j_gene: TRBJ1-4
d_gene: -
abundance: -

CDR3aa: CASSEAGAQSYGYTF
CDR3nt: TGTGCCAGCAGTGAAGCGGGGGCACAGTCATATGGCTACACCTTC
v_gene: TRBV6-1
j_gene: TRBJ1-2
d_gene: -
abundance: many

CDR3aa: CASSTGGKGEQYF
CDR3nt: TGTGCCAGCAGTACAGGGGGAAAAGGCGAGCAGTACTTC
v_gene: TRBV2
j_gene: TRBJ2-7
d_gene: TRBD1
abundance: -

CDR3aa: CATASGTSGRYEQYF
CDR3nt: TGTGCCACAGCCTCCGGGACTAGCGGCCGCTACGAGCAGTACTTC
v_gene: TRBV28
j_gene: TRBJ2-7
d_gene: TRBD2
abundance: few

CDR3aa: CASSEGGSAPQHF
CDR3nt: TGTGCCAGCAGTGAAGGCGGCTCGGCGCCCCAGCATTTT
v_gene: TRBV6-1
j_gene: TRBJ1-5
d_gene: -
abundance: many

CDR3aa: CASSATPWSDGYTF
CDR3nt: TGCGCCAGCAGCGCTACACCGTGGTCGGATGGCTACACCTTC
v_gene: TRBV4-3
j_gene: TRBJ1-2
d_gene: -
abundance: -

CDR3aa: CASSLPTRSETQYF
CDR3nt: TGTGCCAGCAGCTTACCGACCCGGTCGGAGACCCAGTACTTC
v_gene: TRBV7-9
j_gene: TRBJ2-5
d_gene: -
abundance: many

CDR3aa: CASSQLSAGGPGETQYF
CDR3nt: TGCGCCAGCAGCCAACTCTCAGCGGGGGGGCCTGGAGAGACCCAGTACTTC
v_gene: TRBV4-1
j_gene: TRBJ2-5
d_gene: TRBD2
abundance: many

CDR3aa: CAWSSGTGVAHGYTF
CDR3nt: TGTGCCTGGAGTTCCGGGACAGGGGTCGCTCATGGCTACACCTTC
v_gene: TRBV30
j_gene: TRBJ1-2
d_gene: TRBD1
abundance: few

CDR3aa: CASSPYTRTGDLSNQPQHF
CDR3nt: TGTGCCAGCTCCCCCTACACCCGTACAGGTGACCTTAGCAATCAGCCCCAGCATTTT
v_gene: TRBV18
j_gene: TRBJ1-5
d_gene: -
abundance: -

CDR3aa: CASSKHDGGPNPEAFF
CDR3nt: TGTGCCAGCAGTAAACACGATGGGGGGCCGAATCCTGAAGCTTTCTTT
v_gene: TRBV6-2/TRBV6-3
j_gene: TRBJ1-1
d_gene: -
abundance: many

CDR3aa: CSASSTVDQETQYF
CDR3nt: TGCAGTGCTAGTTCTACCGTCGACCAAGAGACCCAGTACTTC
v_gene: TRBV20-1
j_gene: TRBJ2-5
d_gene: -
abundance: many

CDR3aa: CASSPSGTGSEQYF
CDR3nt: TGTGCCAGCTCACCATCCGGGACAGGGAGCGAGCAGTACTTC
v_gene: TRBV18
j_gene: TRBJ2-7
d_gene: TRBD1
abundance: -

CDR3aa: CASSHQRFEQYF
CDR3nt: TGTGCCAGCAGTCACCAGCGATTCGAGCAGTACTTC
v_gene: TRBV6-5
j_gene: TRBJ2-7
d_gene: -
abundance: -

CDR3aa: CASSWTGGNDQPQHF
CDR3nt: TGCGCCAGCAGCTGGACAGGGGGAAATGATCAGCCCCAGCATTTT
v_gene: TRBV5-1
j_gene: TRBJ1-5
d_gene: TRBD1
abundance: -

CDR3aa: CSVEDQGSSYEQYF
CDR3nt: TGCAGCGTTGAAGATCAAGGCAGTTCCTACGAGCAGTACTTC
v_gene: TRBV29-1
j_gene: TRBJ2-7
d_gene: -
abundance: many

CDR3aa: CASSPTGGDNQPQHF
CDR3nt: TGTGCCAGCAGCCCGACAGGGGGCGACAATCAGCCCCAGCATTTT
v_gene: TRBV12-3/TRBV12-4
j_gene: TRBJ1-5
d_gene: TRBD1
abundance: few

CDR3aa: CASSLQGIQYF
CDR3nt: TGTGCCAGCAGTTTGCAGGGCATTCAGTACTTC
v_gene: TRBV12-3/TRBV12-4
j_gene: TRBJ2-4
d_gene: -
abundance: many

CDR3aa: CASSLHTGSEAFF
CDR3nt: TGCGCCAGCAGCCTCCATACAGGGTCTGAAGCTTTCTTT
v_gene: TRBV5-1
j_gene: TRBJ1-1
d_gene: -
abundance: -

CDR3aa: CASSLESRGGTEAFF
CDR3nt: TGTGCCAGCAGTTTAGAATCCCGGGGAGGAACTGAAGCTTTCTTT
v_gene: TRBV12-3/TRBV12-4
j_gene: TRBJ1-1
d_gene: -
abundance: many